This T cell receptor (beta chain) was profiled in a study of blood T cell repertoires in COVID-19. Study in general: There were acute and convalescent COVID-19 samples, and they came from the United States, Italy and Spain.

Per the authors' pipeline: The assay estimated nucleated cells by amplifying reference gene primers. TCRdb keeps only in-frame clones here, not all; method: immunoSEQ multiplex PCR. D and trimming were read from the DNA, whereas the V and J calls and clone size are those reported in that table. Counted here are around 250,000 clones, about 90% occurring once; the ten biggest clones make up 0.95% to 1.5%. V lost 4 bases to trimming and J lost 8 bases; unmatched junction nucleotides: 8. This CDR3 region has 13 residues. The germline gives CDR1 SGHNT, CDR2 YYREEE (reference sequence). The sequence was collected from a human donor in a cohort exposed to, infected with or recovered from COVID-19 (not recorded which). The donor label of this sample is uncertain. The J gene is TRBJ1-2, the V gene TRBV5-4, with 7 bases lining up with TRBD1. Material for sequencing was PBMCs or T cells enriched from blood (not recorded which). CDR3 sequence: CASSPDRERGYTF. CDR3 nucleotide sequence: TGTGCCAGCAGCCCCGACAGGGAGAGGGGCTACACCTTC.